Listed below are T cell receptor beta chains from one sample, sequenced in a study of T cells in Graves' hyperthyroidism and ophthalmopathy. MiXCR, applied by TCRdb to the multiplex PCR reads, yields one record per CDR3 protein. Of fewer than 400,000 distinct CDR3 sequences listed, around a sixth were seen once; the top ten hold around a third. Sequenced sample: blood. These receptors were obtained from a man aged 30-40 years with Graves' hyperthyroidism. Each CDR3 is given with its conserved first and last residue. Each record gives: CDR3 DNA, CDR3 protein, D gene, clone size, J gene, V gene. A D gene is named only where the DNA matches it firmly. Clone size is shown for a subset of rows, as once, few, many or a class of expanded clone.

CDR3nt: TGTGCCAGCAGTTTTTTGAGGACAGGGGGCTACGAGCAGTACTTC
CDR3aa: CASSFLRTGGYEQYF
d_gene: TRBD1
abundance: -
j_gene: TRBJ2-7
v_gene: TRBV27

CDR3nt: TGTGCCAGCAACCCTGGGGTCGCGGGGAACACTGAAGCTTTCTTT
CDR3aa: CASNPGVAGNTEAFF
d_gene: -
abundance: -
j_gene: TRBJ1-1
v_gene: TRBV7-8

CDR3nt: TGTGCCAGTAGCCAACGGGACAGGGGATCTTATGAGCAGTTCTTC
CDR3aa: CASSQRDRGSYEQFF
d_gene: TRBD1
abundance: -
j_gene: TRBJ2-1
v_gene: TRBV19

CDR3nt: TGTGCCAGCAGTTTAGTCGGCGGGTTCCTCCACTTT
CDR3aa: CASSLVGGFLHF
d_gene: -
abundance: -
j_gene: TRBJ1-6
v_gene: TRBV27

CDR3nt: TGCAGTGCTAGGCGGGGGCTTTCCTACGAGCAGTACTTC
CDR3aa: CSARRGLSYEQYF
d_gene: -
abundance: many
j_gene: TRBJ2-7
v_gene: TRBV20-1

CDR3nt: TGTGCCAGCAGCATTACGCCGGGACTAGCGGGGCTAAGGGGGGGCACAGATACGCAGTATTTT
CDR3aa: CASSITPGLAGLRGGTDTQYF
d_gene: TRBD2
abundance: many
j_gene: TRBJ2-3
v_gene: TRBV7-2

CDR3nt: TGTGCCAGCAGACCCGACAGGGACACTGAAGCTTTCTTT
CDR3aa: CASRPDRDTEAFF
d_gene: TRBD1
abundance: many
j_gene: TRBJ1-1
v_gene: TRBV6-2/TRBV6-3

CDR3nt: TGTGCCACCCCGGGACAGGCCTACAATGAGCAGTTCTTC
CDR3aa: CATPGQAYNEQFF
d_gene: TRBD1
abundance: few
j_gene: TRBJ2-1
v_gene: TRBV2

CDR3nt: TGTGCCAGCAGCTTGGGAACTAGCTATGGGGGCGCAGATACGCAGTATTTT
CDR3aa: CASSLGTSYGGADTQYF
d_gene: -
abundance: -
j_gene: TRBJ2-3
v_gene: TRBV7-2

CDR3nt: TGCAGTGCGGCGGAGGATCGGCTAGCGAGAGGGTTCTTC
CDR3aa: CSAAEDRLARGFF
d_gene: -
abundance: few
j_gene: TRBJ2-1
v_gene: TRBV20-1

CDR3nt: TGTGCCAGCAGTCCCGGACTAGCGGGAGTAGCCGAGCAGTACTTC
CDR3aa: CASSPGLAGVAEQYF
d_gene: TRBD2
abundance: many
j_gene: TRBJ2-7
v_gene: TRBV27

CDR3nt: TGCAGTGCTAGAGTGGGACAGGGCGTCACTGAAGCTTTCTTT
CDR3aa: CSARVGQGVTEAFF
d_gene: TRBD1
abundance: many
j_gene: TRBJ1-1
v_gene: TRBV20-1

CDR3nt: TGTGCCAGCAGGTTAAGAAGGGACACAGATACGCAGTATTTT
CDR3aa: CASRLRRDTDTQYF
d_gene: -
abundance: -
j_gene: TRBJ2-3
v_gene: TRBV12-3/TRBV12-4

CDR3nt: TGTGCCAGCAGTGGAAACAGGGGTTACGAGCAGTACTTC
CDR3aa: CASSGNRGYEQYF
d_gene: TRBD1
abundance: many
j_gene: TRBJ2-7
v_gene: TRBV6-1

CDR3nt: TGCAGCGTTGGCAGGGGCGACACTGAAGCTTTCTTT
CDR3aa: CSVGRGDTEAFF
d_gene: -
abundance: few
j_gene: TRBJ1-1
v_gene: TRBV29-1

CDR3nt: TGTGCCAGCAGTCATACAGGGGAGGTCGGTCAGCCCCAGCATTTT
CDR3aa: CASSHTGEVGQPQHF
d_gene: TRBD1
abundance: many
j_gene: TRBJ1-5
v_gene: TRBV6-1

CDR3nt: TGTGCCAGCAGCTCGGGGGAGCGGTATCAGCCCCAGCATTTT
CDR3aa: CASSSGERYQPQHF
d_gene: -
abundance: many
j_gene: TRBJ1-5
v_gene: TRBV11-2

CDR3nt: TGTGCCAGCAGCGAAGGCGGTCTCAATTACGAGCAGTACTTC
CDR3aa: CASSEGGLNYEQYF
d_gene: -
abundance: few
j_gene: TRBJ2-7
v_gene: TRBV13

CDR3nt: TGTGCCAGCAGCTCACCCCTACCGGGACTTTACAATGAGCAGTTCTTC
CDR3aa: CASSSPLPGLYNEQFF
d_gene: -
abundance: many
j_gene: TRBJ2-1
v_gene: TRBV7-2

CDR3nt: TGCGCCAGCAGCCAAGAGAAAACCGGGACCGTCTACGAGCAGTACTTC
CDR3aa: CASSQEKTGTVYEQYF
d_gene: -
abundance: few
j_gene: TRBJ2-7
v_gene: TRBV4-1

CDR3nt: TGTGCCAGCAGCTTAACGCCACAGGGGGCGGGGCCAGATACGCAGTATTTT
CDR3aa: CASSLTPQGAGPDTQYF
d_gene: TRBD1
abundance: few
j_gene: TRBJ2-3
v_gene: TRBV7-3

CDR3nt: TGTGCCAGCAGCTTCAACTACCCCTACGAGCAGTACTTC
CDR3aa: CASSFNYPYEQYF
d_gene: -
abundance: many
j_gene: TRBJ2-7
v_gene: TRBV11-2

CDR3nt: TGCAGCGTTGAAGAAATAAGGGATTTGTATGGCTACACCTTC
CDR3aa: CSVEEIRDLYGYTF
d_gene: -
abundance: -
j_gene: TRBJ1-2
v_gene: TRBV29-1

CDR3nt: TGTGCCAGCAGCGTACTCGCGGGGGCCGTCCACGAGCAGTACTTC
CDR3aa: CASSVLAGAVHEQYF
d_gene: -
abundance: -
j_gene: TRBJ2-7
v_gene: TRBV9